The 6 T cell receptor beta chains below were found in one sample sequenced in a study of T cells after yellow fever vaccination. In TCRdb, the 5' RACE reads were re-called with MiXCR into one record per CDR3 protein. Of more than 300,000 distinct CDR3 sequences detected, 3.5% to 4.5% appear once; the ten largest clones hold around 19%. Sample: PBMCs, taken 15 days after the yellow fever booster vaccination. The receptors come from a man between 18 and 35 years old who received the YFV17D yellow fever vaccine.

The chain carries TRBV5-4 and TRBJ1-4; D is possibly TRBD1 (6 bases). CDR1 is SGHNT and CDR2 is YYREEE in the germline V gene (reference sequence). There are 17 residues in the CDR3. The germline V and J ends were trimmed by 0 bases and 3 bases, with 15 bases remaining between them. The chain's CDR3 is CASSLGGARGSNEKLFF. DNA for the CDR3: TGTGCCAGCAGCTTGGGGGGGGCCCGCGGTTCTAATGAAAAACTGTTTTTT.

Here the CDR3 DNA reads TGCAGTGCTAGGGGGGGGGCAGACTCTGGAAACACCATATATTTT. This translates into CSARGGADSGNTIYF. The chain uses TRBV20-1 and TRBJ1-3; D perhaps matches TRBD1 (6 bases). The V end lost 3 bases, the J end lost 0 bases, and 12 bases lay between the germline ends. This CDR3 has 15 amino acids. Germline V gene sequence: CDR1 DFQATT, CDR2 SNEGSKA (reference sequence).

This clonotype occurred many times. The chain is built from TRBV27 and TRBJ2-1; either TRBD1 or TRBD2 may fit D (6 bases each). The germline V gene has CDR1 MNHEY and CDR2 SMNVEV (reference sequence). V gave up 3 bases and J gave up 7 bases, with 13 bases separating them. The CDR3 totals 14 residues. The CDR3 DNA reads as TGTGCCAGCAGTTTCGTGGGGGGCTGGAATGAGCAGTTCTTC. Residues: CASSFVGGWNEQFF.

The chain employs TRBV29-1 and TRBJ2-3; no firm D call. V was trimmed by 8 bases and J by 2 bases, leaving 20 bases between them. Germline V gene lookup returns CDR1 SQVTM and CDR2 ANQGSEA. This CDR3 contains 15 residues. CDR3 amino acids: CSHNTRDPYTDTQYF. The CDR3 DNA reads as TGCAGCCACAACACCCGCGACCCCTACACAGATACGCAGTATTTT.

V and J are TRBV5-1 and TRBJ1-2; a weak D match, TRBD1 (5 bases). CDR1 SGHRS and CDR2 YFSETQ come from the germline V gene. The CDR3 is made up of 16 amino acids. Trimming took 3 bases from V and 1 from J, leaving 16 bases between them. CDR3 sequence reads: CASSSDGGSLNYGYTF. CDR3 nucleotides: TGCGCCAGCAGCTCGGACGGGGGGAGCCTTAACTATGGCTACACCTTC.

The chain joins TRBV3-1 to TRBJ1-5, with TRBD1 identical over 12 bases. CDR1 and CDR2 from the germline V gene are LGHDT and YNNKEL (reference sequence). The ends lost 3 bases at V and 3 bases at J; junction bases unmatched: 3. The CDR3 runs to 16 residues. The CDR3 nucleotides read TGTGCCAGCAGCCACGGGACAGGGGGCCCCAATCAGCCCCAGCATTTT. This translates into CASSHGTGGPNQPQHF.